This is a list of T cell receptor beta chains from one sample in a study of T cells in Graves' hyperthyroidism and ophthalmopathy. TCRdb redid the calling of the multiplex PCR reads with MiXCR, one entry per CDR3 protein. Among some 350,000 distinct CDR3 sequences listed, roughly 15% were seen once. Specimen: blood. All receptors derive from an older woman with Graves' ophthalmopathy. CDR3s include the opening cysteine and the closing phenylalanine or tryptophan. Each record gives: J gene, D gene, V gene, clone size, CDR3 protein, CDR3 DNA. A D gene is named only where the DNA matches it firmly. Size values are once, few and many counts, or a class for expanded clones, and some rows have none.

J gene: TRBJ2-7; D gene: TRBD1; V gene: TRBV30; clone size: -; CDR3 protein: CAWRPDRDRPQYF; CDR3 DNA: TGTGCCTGGAGACCCGACAGGGACCGCCCGCAGTACTTC
J gene: TRBJ1-2; D gene: TRBD1; V gene: TRBV5-5; clone size: many; CDR3 protein: CASSLGDRAVYGYTF; CDR3 DNA: TGTGCCAGCAGCTTGGGGGACAGGGCGGTCTATGGCTACACCTTC
J gene: TRBJ2-7; D gene: -; V gene: TRBV5-1; clone size: few; CDR3 protein: CASSLLTDLGEQYF; CDR3 DNA: TGCGCCAGCAGCTTGTTAACCGACCTTGGGGAGCAGTACTTC
J gene: TRBJ2-1; D gene: TRBD2; V gene: TRBV5-1; clone size: -; CDR3 protein: CASSLYSGRPPNEQFF; CDR3 DNA: TGCGCCAGCAGCCTATACAGCGGGAGGCCCCCCAATGAGCAGTTCTTC
J gene: TRBJ2-6; D gene: -; V gene: TRBV28; clone size: -; CDR3 protein: CASSTAGGGGANVLTF; CDR3 DNA: TGTGCCAGCAGCACTGCCGGCGGCGGTGGGGCCAACGTCCTGACTTTC
J gene: TRBJ2-3; D gene: -; V gene: TRBV13; clone size: -; CDR3 protein: CASSLVSRFVAASTDTQYF; CDR3 DNA: TGTGCCAGCAGCTTAGTCTCTCGGTTTGTAGCGGCGAGCACAGATACGCAGTATTTT
J gene: TRBJ2-7; D gene: TRBD1; V gene: TRBV6-1; clone size: few; CDR3 protein: CASSVDRIYEQYF; CDR3 DNA: TGTGCCAGCAGTGTGGACAGGATCTACGAGCAGTACTTC
J gene: TRBJ1-3; D gene: -; V gene: TRBV7-2; clone size: many; CDR3 protein: CASSLQGPGNTIYF; CDR3 DNA: TGTGCCAGCAGCTTACAGGGGCCTGGAAACACCATATATTTT
J gene: TRBJ2-1; D gene: -; V gene: TRBV20-1; clone size: -; CDR3 protein: CSERAESGSYNEQFF; CDR3 DNA: TGCAGTGAACGAGCGGAGTCAGGATCCTACAATGAGCAGTTCTTC
J gene: TRBJ1-6; D gene: -; V gene: TRBV20-1; clone size: -; CDR3 protein: CSACDSSSYNSPLHF; CDR3 DNA: TGCAGTGCTTGCGACTCCAGCTCCTATAATTCACCCCTCCACTTT
J gene: TRBJ1-5; D gene: -; V gene: TRBV19; clone size: few; CDR3 protein: CASSRNRANQPQHF; CDR3 DNA: TGTGCCAGTAGTAGGAACAGGGCGAATCAGCCCCAGCATTTT
J gene: TRBJ2-1; D gene: TRBD2; V gene: TRBV6-1; clone size: few; CDR3 protein: CASKGGRSISSYNEQFF; CDR3 DNA: TGTGCCAGCAAGGGCGGGAGGTCGATCAGCTCCTACAATGAGCAGTTCTTC
J gene: TRBJ2-7; D gene: -; V gene: TRBV10-3; clone size: -; CDR3 protein: CAISQGRNEQYF; CDR3 DNA: TGTGCCATCAGTCAGGGGCGGAACGAGCAGTACTTC
J gene: TRBJ2-3; D gene: -; V gene: TRBV9; clone size: -; CDR3 protein: CASSRTFTDTQYF; CDR3 DNA: TGTGCCAGCAGCCGGACGTTCACAGATACGCAGTATTTT
J gene: TRBJ2-5; D gene: -; V gene: TRBV19; clone size: -; CDR3 protein: CASRRGGETQYF; CDR3 DNA: TGTGCCAGTAGGAGGGGAGGAGAGACCCAGTACTTC
J gene: TRBJ2-7; D gene: TRBD2; V gene: TRBV27; clone size: many; CDR3 protein: CASSPKAGVEQYF; CDR3 DNA: TGTGCCAGCAGTCCCAAAGCGGGAGTCGAGCAGTACTTC
J gene: TRBJ2-5; D gene: -; V gene: TRBV6-1; clone size: -; CDR3 protein: CASRRTGGAAQETQYF; CDR3 DNA: TGTGCCAGCAGGCGTACCGGAGGCGCGGCCCAAGAGACCCAGTACTTC
J gene: TRBJ1-6; D gene: -; V gene: TRBV13; clone size: few; CDR3 protein: CASSFTGRISPLHF; CDR3 DNA: TGTGCCAGCAGCTTCACAGGGAGGATTTCACCCCTCCACTTT
J gene: TRBJ2-2; D gene: TRBD2; V gene: TRBV7-9; clone size: -; CDR3 protein: CASSWRLAGPFGAGELFF; CDR3 DNA: TGTGCCAGCAGCTGGAGACTAGCGGGTCCCTTTGGGGCCGGGGAGCTGTTTTTT
J gene: TRBJ1-3; D gene: TRBD1; V gene: TRBV18; clone size: -; CDR3 protein: CASSLGQGDSGNTIYF; CDR3 DNA: TGTGCCAGCTCACTGGGACAGGGTGACTCTGGAAACACCATATATTTT
J gene: TRBJ2-2; D gene: -; V gene: TRBV19; clone size: -; CDR3 protein: CASSTGAGELFF; CDR3 DNA: TGTGCCAGTAGTACAGGGGCCGGGGAGCTGTTTTTT
J gene: TRBJ1-6; D gene: -; V gene: TRBV3-1; clone size: many; CDR3 protein: CASSTGRFNSPLHF; CDR3 DNA: TGTGCCAGCAGCACAGGACGGTTTAATTCACCCCTCCACTTT
J gene: TRBJ2-1; D gene: TRBD2; V gene: TRBV10-3; clone size: many; CDR3 protein: CAISSKGLAGDNEQFF; CDR3 DNA: TGTGCCATCAGCTCAAAGGGACTAGCGGGGGACAATGAGCAGTTCTTC
J gene: TRBJ2-1; D gene: TRBD2; V gene: TRBV24-1; clone size: -; CDR3 protein: CATSERSGRLNEQFF; CDR3 DNA: TGTGCCACCAGTGAGAGAAGCGGGAGGTTAAATGAGCAGTTCTTC